This is a list of T cell receptor beta chains from one sample in a study of T cell repertoires in cytomegalovirus infection. In TCRdb, the reads were re-called with MiXCR into one record per CDR3 protein. The sample comprises 500,000 to 600,000 distinct CDR3 sequences, approximately 15% of which are singletons, and about 24% rests with the top ten. Sequenced material: CD8+ T cells from PBMCs. The receptors come from a human donor in good health (CMV status not recorded). Some clones in this sample may be carry-over from other donors' samples. CDR3s include the opening cysteine and the closing phenylalanine or tryptophan. Each record gives: CDR3 DNA, CDR3 protein, D gene, J gene, clone size, V gene. D genes are given only for firm matches. Clone size is stated in some rows and not others, as once, few, many or a class when expanded.

cdr3_nt: TGTGCCAGCAGTTCGAGAGGGGGGGCTGGGGCCAACGTCCTGACTTTC
cdr3_aa: CASSSRGGAGANVLTF
d_call: -
j_call: TRBJ2-6
clone_size: -
v_call: TRBV28

cdr3_nt: TGTGCCAGCAGTTCCGACAGGGGGCTTAGTGAAAAACTGTTTTTT
cdr3_aa: CASSSDRGLSEKLFF
d_call: TRBD1
j_call: TRBJ1-4
clone_size: few
v_call: TRBV11-2

cdr3_nt: TGCAGTGCTAGAGCGTACCCCGGGAGAGAGGGGGGCAATGAGCAGTTCTTC
cdr3_aa: CSARAYPGREGGNEQFF
d_call: -
j_call: TRBJ2-1
clone_size: many
v_call: TRBV20-1

cdr3_nt: TGTGCCAGCATCCCCCGGGCCGGGGAGCTGTTTTTT
cdr3_aa: CASIPRAGELFF
d_call: -
j_call: TRBJ2-2
clone_size: many
v_call: TRBV7-2

cdr3_nt: TGTGCCACCAGCCTCGGACAGAGCTCCTACAATGAGCAGTTCTTC
cdr3_aa: CATSLGQSSYNEQFF
d_call: -
j_call: TRBJ2-1
clone_size: few
v_call: TRBV15

cdr3_nt: TGTGCCAGCAGCGTTGGAATGGGACGCGGGTTAGTGGGTGGCTACACCTTC
cdr3_aa: CASSVGMGRGLVGGYTF
d_call: -
j_call: TRBJ1-2
clone_size: -
v_call: TRBV9

cdr3_nt: TGTGCCAGCACCCAGACCGCGGGCGTGAAGACCCAGTACTTC
cdr3_aa: CASTQTAGVKTQYF
d_call: -
j_call: TRBJ2-5
clone_size: many
v_call: TRBV6-2/TRBV6-3

cdr3_nt: TGTGCCAGCAGTTACTCGGAGGGCACCGGGGAGCTGTTTTTT
cdr3_aa: CASSYSEGTGELFF
d_call: -
j_call: TRBJ2-2
clone_size: many
v_call: TRBV6-5

cdr3_nt: TGTGCCAGCAGTTATGGAAGGGGGCAAACTGAAGCTTTCTTT
cdr3_aa: CASSYGRGQTEAFF
d_call: TRBD1
j_call: TRBJ1-1
clone_size: many
v_call: TRBV6-6

cdr3_nt: TGCGCCAGCAGCTTGGTAGCGGAACCCTACAATGAGCAGTTCTTC
cdr3_aa: CASSLVAEPYNEQFF
d_call: -
j_call: TRBJ2-1
clone_size: many
v_call: TRBV5-1

cdr3_nt: TGTGCCAGCAGCTTAATGACAGGGGGCGCCTTTGGCAATGAGCAGTTCTTC
cdr3_aa: CASSLMTGGAFGNEQFF
d_call: TRBD1
j_call: TRBJ2-1
clone_size: many
v_call: TRBV7-6

cdr3_nt: TGTGCCAGCAGTTTGTTGGGGATCAGTGAAAAACTGTTTTTT
cdr3_aa: CASSLLGISEKLFF
d_call: -
j_call: TRBJ1-4
clone_size: -
v_call: TRBV27

cdr3_nt: TGTGCCAGCAGACTAGACGGGGAGCAGTTCTTC
cdr3_aa: CASRLDGEQFF
d_call: -
j_call: TRBJ2-1
clone_size: many
v_call: TRBV6-1

cdr3_nt: TGTGCCAGCAGCGGGGGGGATGAGCAGTTCTTC
cdr3_aa: CASSGGDEQFF
d_call: TRBD2
j_call: TRBJ2-1
clone_size: -
v_call: TRBV7-9

cdr3_nt: TGTGCCAGCAGTGAACCTTCGAACACCGGGGAGCTGTTTTTT
cdr3_aa: CASSEPSNTGELFF
d_call: -
j_call: TRBJ2-2
clone_size: few
v_call: TRBV2

cdr3_nt: TGTGCCAGCAGCTTAGACCCTTCGGGTAACTATGGCTACACCTTC
cdr3_aa: CASSLDPSGNYGYTF
d_call: -
j_call: TRBJ1-2
clone_size: many
v_call: TRBV7-9

cdr3_nt: TGTGCCAGCAGCCTCCGGACGGCAAATCAGCCCCAGCATTTT
cdr3_aa: CASSLRTANQPQHF
d_call: -
j_call: TRBJ1-5
clone_size: -
v_call: TRBV9

cdr3_nt: TGTGCCAGCAGCTTAGTATGGGCCCCCGGACCAAACAATGAGCAGTTCTTC
cdr3_aa: CASSLVWAPGPNNEQFF
d_call: -
j_call: TRBJ2-1
clone_size: many
v_call: TRBV11-2

cdr3_nt: TGTGCCATCAGTGAGGGGTCCAATGAGCAGTTCTTC
cdr3_aa: CAISEGSNEQFF
d_call: -
j_call: TRBJ2-1
clone_size: many
v_call: TRBV10-3

cdr3_nt: TGTGCCAGTAAGAGGCCTTCCTCCTACGAGCAGTACTTC
cdr3_aa: CASKRPSSYEQYF
d_call: -
j_call: TRBJ2-7
clone_size: few
v_call: TRBV19

cdr3_nt: TGCAGTGCTAGGGGGGGCCCGGGCCAAAGATGGGGCAATGAGCAGTTCTTC
cdr3_aa: CSARGGPGQRWGNEQFF
d_call: -
j_call: TRBJ2-1
clone_size: -
v_call: TRBV20-1

cdr3_nt: TGTGCCAGCAGCCAAGATGGGGTGGAAACTGAAGCTTTCTTT
cdr3_aa: CASSQDGVETEAFF
d_call: -
j_call: TRBJ1-1
clone_size: many
v_call: TRBV4-2

cdr3_nt: TGTGCCAGCAGCTTAGTGACAGATGGTGAAGCTTTCTTT
cdr3_aa: CASSLVTDGEAFF
d_call: -
j_call: TRBJ1-1
clone_size: many
v_call: TRBV7-9

cdr3_nt: TGTGCCAGCAGCGGGGACAGAGTTAATCAGCCCCAGCATTTT
cdr3_aa: CASSGDRVNQPQHF
d_call: TRBD1
j_call: TRBJ1-5
clone_size: -
v_call: TRBV9

cdr3_nt: TGTGCCAGCAGCTCCCGGGGGGGGTACGCCTTC
cdr3_aa: CASSSRGGYAF
d_call: -
j_call: TRBJ1-2
clone_size: -
v_call: TRBV9

cdr3_nt: TGTGCCAGCGGCAGCCTGAACACTGAAGCTTTCTTT
cdr3_aa: CASGSLNTEAFF
d_call: -
j_call: TRBJ1-1
clone_size: many
v_call: TRBV25-1

cdr3_nt: TGTGCCAGCAGGGGGACAGCAACTAATGAAAAACTGTTTTTT
cdr3_aa: CASRGTATNEKLFF
d_call: TRBD1
j_call: TRBJ1-4
clone_size: many
v_call: TRBV2

cdr3_nt: TGTGCCAGCAGTTGGTGGACAGGGGATGAGCAGTTCTTC
cdr3_aa: CASSWWTGDEQFF
d_call: TRBD1
j_call: TRBJ2-1
clone_size: -
v_call: TRBV6-4

cdr3_nt: TGCGCCAGCAGCTTGGAGCGGGGGCAGCTCCACTTT
cdr3_aa: CASSLERGQLHF
d_call: -
j_call: TRBJ1-6
clone_size: -
v_call: TRBV5-1

cdr3_nt: TGTGCCAGCAGCTCCCCGACCCGGGGGACGACTGAAGCTTTCTTT
cdr3_aa: CASSSPTRGTTEAFF
d_call: -
j_call: TRBJ1-1
clone_size: many
v_call: TRBV5-6

cdr3_nt: TGTGCCAGCAGTCCGCCCTACAGGGAAGGGTTCGGTTGGGTGCGAGCTTTCTTT
cdr3_aa: CASSPPYREGFGWVRAFF
d_call: -
j_call: TRBJ1-1
clone_size: few
v_call: TRBV27

cdr3_nt: TGTGCCAGCAGCGTGGGAAGCTCCTACAATGAGCAGTTCTTC
cdr3_aa: CASSVGSSYNEQFF
d_call: -
j_call: TRBJ2-1
clone_size: many
v_call: TRBV5-6

cdr3_nt: TGTGCCAGCAGCCTCGTAGGGGTGTATGGCTACACCTTC
cdr3_aa: CASSLVGVYGYTF
d_call: -
j_call: TRBJ1-2
clone_size: many
v_call: TRBV7-9

cdr3_nt: TGTGCCAGCAGCCACGGAGAGACAGGGGGTCCAGATACGCAGTATTTT
cdr3_aa: CASSHGETGGPDTQYF
d_call: TRBD1
j_call: TRBJ2-3
clone_size: many
v_call: TRBV12-3/TRBV12-4

cdr3_nt: TGTGCCAGTAAGGACAGCCTACGGGCTGAAGCTTTCTTT
cdr3_aa: CASKDSLRAEAFF
d_call: -
j_call: TRBJ1-1
clone_size: -
v_call: TRBV19

cdr3_nt: TGCGCCAGCAGTAGACTAGCGGGAGGCAAAAGCTCCTACAATGAGCAGTTCTTC
cdr3_aa: CASSRLAGGKSSYNEQFF
d_call: TRBD2
j_call: TRBJ2-1
clone_size: -
v_call: TRBV10-2

cdr3_nt: TGTGCCAGTAGTAGGGCAGGGGGGTACAATGAGCAGTTCTTC
cdr3_aa: CASSRAGGYNEQFF
d_call: -
j_call: TRBJ2-1
clone_size: many
v_call: TRBV27

cdr3_nt: TGTGCCAGCAGTTTTTCTATACGGATAATCCAAGAGACCCAGTACTTC
cdr3_aa: CASSFSIRIIQETQYF
d_call: -
j_call: TRBJ2-5
clone_size: -
v_call: TRBV12-3/TRBV12-4

cdr3_nt: TGTGCCAGCAGTACCCCCCTCACACCTAACTATGGCTACACCTTC
cdr3_aa: CASSTPLTPNYGYTF
d_call: -
j_call: TRBJ1-2
clone_size: few
v_call: TRBV7-9

cdr3_nt: TGCAGTGCTAGAGATTACCTTCGACTAGCGGGAGTGGAGGATACGCAGTATTTT
cdr3_aa: CSARDYLRLAGVEDTQYF
d_call: TRBD2
j_call: TRBJ2-3
clone_size: -
v_call: TRBV20-1

cdr3_nt: TGTGCCAGCAGCTCATTCTTTCGGCAAACGAACGCGGATGGCTACACCTTC
cdr3_aa: CASSSFFRQTNADGYTF
d_call: -
j_call: TRBJ1-2
clone_size: many
v_call: TRBV7-2

cdr3_nt: TGTGCCAGCAGCTCGATAACTGGACAGGGCCACCTAGCCAAAAACATTCAGTACTTC
cdr3_aa: CASSSITGQGHLAKNIQYF
d_call: TRBD1
j_call: TRBJ2-4
clone_size: many
v_call: TRBV7-9

cdr3_nt: TGTGCCAGCAGCTTAGCGTCATTGTTCGGCTACACCTTC
cdr3_aa: CASSLASLFGYTF
d_call: -
j_call: TRBJ1-2
clone_size: -
v_call: TRBV7-4

cdr3_nt: TGTGCCACCAGTGATCACAGGGCGGACTATGGCTACACCTTC
cdr3_aa: CATSDHRADYGYTF
d_call: -
j_call: TRBJ1-2
clone_size: once
v_call: TRBV24-1

cdr3_nt: TGTGCCAGCAGCTCCGGACAGGACACAGATACGCAGTATTTT
cdr3_aa: CASSSGQDTDTQYF
d_call: TRBD1
j_call: TRBJ2-3
clone_size: few
v_call: TRBV7-3

cdr3_nt: TGTGCCAGCAGCCCCTTGATGGACCGCTACGAGCAGTACTTC
cdr3_aa: CASSPLMDRYEQYF
d_call: -
j_call: TRBJ2-7
clone_size: -
v_call: TRBV9

cdr3_nt: TGCAGCACAAGGTTGTCCGCTGAAGCTTTCTTT
cdr3_aa: CSTRLSAEAFF
d_call: -
j_call: TRBJ1-1
clone_size: once
v_call: TRBV20-1

cdr3_nt: TGTGCCAGCAGCTATGGGACTAGCGGGCTGAACGAGCAGTACTTC
cdr3_aa: CASSYGTSGLNEQYF
d_call: TRBD2
j_call: TRBJ2-7
clone_size: few
v_call: TRBV5-6

cdr3_nt: TGTGCCAGCAGATCAGGAGGGGGCTACGAGCAGTACTTC
cdr3_aa: CASRSGGGYEQYF
d_call: -
j_call: TRBJ2-7
clone_size: few
v_call: TRBV27

cdr3_nt: TGTGCCAGCAGCTTAAACATTAGACAGGGGGCTAAGGGCACTGAAGCTTTCTTT
cdr3_aa: CASSLNIRQGAKGTEAFF
d_call: TRBD1
j_call: TRBJ1-1
clone_size: many
v_call: TRBV11-3

cdr3_nt: TGTGCCAGCAGTTACGAGGAGGGAGTCCACGAGCAGTACTTC
cdr3_aa: CASSYEEGVHEQYF
d_call: -
j_call: TRBJ2-7
clone_size: -
v_call: TRBV6-5

cdr3_nt: TGTGCCAGCGGGACAGATAACTATGGCTACACCTTC
cdr3_aa: CASGTDNYGYTF
d_call: TRBD1
j_call: TRBJ1-2
clone_size: many
v_call: TRBV6-1

cdr3_nt: TGTGCCAGCTCACGCTTAGAGGGTCATAATGAAAAACTGTTTTTT
cdr3_aa: CASSRLEGHNEKLFF
d_call: -
j_call: TRBJ1-4
clone_size: -
v_call: TRBV18

cdr3_nt: TGCGCCAGCAGTGAGTCCCTCCGCAGGGGGCTCAATCAGCCCCAGCATTTT
cdr3_aa: CASSESLRRGLNQPQHF
d_call: TRBD1
j_call: TRBJ1-5
clone_size: -
v_call: TRBV10-2

cdr3_nt: TGTGCCAGCAGGGGGGACAGGGGCTTCGGGTCCTTC
cdr3_aa: CASRGDRGFGSF
d_call: TRBD1
j_call: TRBJ1-2
clone_size: -
v_call: TRBV28

cdr3_nt: TGTGCCAGCAGTTTAGGGACAGATCTCTACAATGAGCAGTTCTTC
cdr3_aa: CASSLGTDLYNEQFF
d_call: -
j_call: TRBJ2-1
clone_size: -
v_call: TRBV12-3/TRBV12-4

cdr3_nt: TGTGCCAGTAGTATATGGGGGAACACTGAAGCTTTCTTT
cdr3_aa: CASSIWGNTEAFF
d_call: -
j_call: TRBJ1-1
clone_size: many
v_call: TRBV19